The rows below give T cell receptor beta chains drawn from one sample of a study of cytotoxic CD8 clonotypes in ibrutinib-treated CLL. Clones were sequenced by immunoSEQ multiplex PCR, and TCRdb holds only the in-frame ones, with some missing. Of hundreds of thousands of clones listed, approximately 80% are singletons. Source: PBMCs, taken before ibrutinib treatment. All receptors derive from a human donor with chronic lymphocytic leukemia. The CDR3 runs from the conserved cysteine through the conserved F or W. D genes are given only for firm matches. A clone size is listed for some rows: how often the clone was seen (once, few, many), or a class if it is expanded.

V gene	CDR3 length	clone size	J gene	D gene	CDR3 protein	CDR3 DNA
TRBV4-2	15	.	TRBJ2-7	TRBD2	CASSQQTSGLYEQYF	TGTGCCAGCAGCCAACAGACTAGCGGACTCTACGAGCAGTACTTC
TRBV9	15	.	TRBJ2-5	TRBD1	CASSARTGNRETQYF	TGTGCCAGCAGCGCCCGGACAGGGAATAGAGAGACCCAGTACTTC
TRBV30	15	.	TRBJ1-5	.	CAWSVPRVGFQPQHF	TGTGCCTGGAGTGTACCTAGGGTCGGGTTCCAGCCCCAGCATTTT
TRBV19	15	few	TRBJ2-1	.	CASSRDGSTYNEQFF	TGTGCCAGTAGCCGGGACGGGAGCACCTACAATGAGCAGTTCTTC
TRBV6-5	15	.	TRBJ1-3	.	CASRPTDSSGNTIYF	TGTGCCAGCAGACCGACAGACTCCTCTGGAAACACCATATATTTT
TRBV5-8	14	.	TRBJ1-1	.	CASSPLPRAIEAFF	TGTGCCAGCAGCCCCTTACCGAGGGCAATTGAAGCTTTCTTT
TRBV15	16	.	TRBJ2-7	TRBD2	CATSRAGGLGDHEQYF	TGTGCCACCAGCAGAGCCGGGGGACTAGGCGACCACGAGCAGTACTTC
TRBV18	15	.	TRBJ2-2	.	CASSPSSGFSGELFF	TGTGCCAGCTCACCATCATCAGGGTTCTCAGGGGAGCTGTTTTTT
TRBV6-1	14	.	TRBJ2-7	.	CASGGGTGFSEQYF	TGTGCCAGCGGCGGGGGGACAGGGTTCTCCGAGCAGTACTTC
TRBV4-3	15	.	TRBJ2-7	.	CASSQEGHSSYEQYF	TGCGCCAGCAGCCAAGAAGGGCACAGCTCCTACGAGCAGTACTTC
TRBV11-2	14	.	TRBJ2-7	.	CASSQGPDSYEQYF	TGTGCCAGCAGCCAAGGACCAGATTCCTACGAGCAGTACTTC
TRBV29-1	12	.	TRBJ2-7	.	CSVEGGTYEQYF	TGCAGCGTTGAAGGAGGGACCTACGAGCAGTACTTC
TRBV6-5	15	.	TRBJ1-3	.	CASSRRRDSGNTIYF	TGTGCCAGCAGTAGAAGACGGGACTCTGGAAACACCATATATTTT
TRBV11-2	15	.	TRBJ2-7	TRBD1	CASRTPGQGRGEQYF	TGTGCCAGCAGAACCCCGGGACAGGGGCGCGGCGAGCAGTACTTC
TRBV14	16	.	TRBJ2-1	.	CASSQDYAVSYNEQFF	TGTGCCAGCAGCCAAGATTATGCGGTCTCCTACAATGAGCAGTTCTTC
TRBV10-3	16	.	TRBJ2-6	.	CAISWQGISGANVLTF	TGTGCCATCAGTTGGCAGGGTATCTCTGGGGCCAACGTCCTGACTTTC
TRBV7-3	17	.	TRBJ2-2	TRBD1	CASSLISRGLDTGELFF	TGTGCCAGCAGCTTAATCAGCAGGGGGCTAGACACCGGGGAGCTGTTTTTT
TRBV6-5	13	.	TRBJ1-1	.	CASRHVFGTEAFF	TGTGCCAGCAGACACGTCTTCGGCACTGAAGCTTTCTTT
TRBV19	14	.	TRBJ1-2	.	CASSIQGFNYGYTF	TGTGCCAGTAGTATCCAGGGGTTTAACTATGGCTACACCTTC
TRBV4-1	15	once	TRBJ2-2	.	CASSQGISITGELFF	TGCGCCAGCAGCCAAGGAATAAGCATTACCGGGGAGCTGTTTTTT
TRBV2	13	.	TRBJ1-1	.	CASSESHNTEAFF	TGTGCCAGCAGTGAGTCACACAACACTGAAGCTTTCTTT
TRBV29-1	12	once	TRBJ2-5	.	CSVEKPGETQYF	TGCAGCGTTGAAAAACCCGGCGAGACCCAGTACTTC